Described below is a single T cell receptor beta chain sequence and its context. Its antigen is unknown. No qualities accompany the bases; no much larger clone lies one base away. Each collaborating institution followed its own protocols to collect whole blood in K2EDTA tubes. For TCRbeta analysis, collaborators shipped samples as frozen whole blood, isolated PBMCs, or DNA extracted from either of those sample types. The entry originates in a study of blood T cell repertoires in COVID-19 (dated by TCRdb to between 2020 and 2021). In the study overall: The collaborator samples originated in the United States, Italy and Spain and spanned the acute and convalescent phases of COVID-19. The prospective study material was composed of cDNA or gDNA derived from T cells, B-cell-depleted T cells, or PBMCs. The dataset comprised deeply sampled blood TCRbeta repertoires from subjects exposed to, actively infected with, or recovered from COVID-19. The repertoires were released in a freely available public database meant as a resource for research on the immune response to SARS-CoV-2. Samples were obtained from the ongoing ImmuneRACE study (first 160 participants) and from 1,254 subjects provided by 6 global collaborators. Nearly every sample came with metadata listing a de-identified subject ID, COVID-19 status, age in years and sex. Where available, HLA class I and class II types were taken from metadata supplied by the sample provider and were not determined by assay-based typing.

TCRbeta CDR3 regions were amplified from genomic DNA by means of the immunoSEQ Assay, a bias-controlled multiplex PCR. As for the authors' bioinformatics: The number of nucleated cells in each sample was estimated from the amplification of reference gene primers within the assay. To quantify the absolute abundance of each unique TCRbeta CDR3 rearrangement, sequence reads were collapsed and filtered. For each sample, productive Simpson clonality was calculated as the square root of Simpson's diversity index over productive rearrangements. Here the immuneACCESS table is served through TCRdb, limited to in-frame sequences with V and J called. Missing clones are a known gap in these copies; in checked studies unresolved V genes cover under half, and the rest lacks a known reason. V and J calls and clone size are those listed in that table; D and trimming were worked out from the DNA. Recorded for this sample are 200,000 to 300,000 clones; roughly 84% of them occurred a single time. Roughly 30% of the sample lies in the top ten.

Including cysteine and phenylalanine, the CDR3 has 15 amino acids. Of the read, only the CDR3 DNA is kept; its 45 bases are in frame from base 1. V is reduced by 2 bases and J by 3 bases, leaving a spacing of 13 bases between them. The germline V gene gives CDR1 as SGHRS and CDR2 as YFSETQ. Study-level results and caveats: The quantity of clinical and demographic metadata differed by source and by participant and was supplied without curation.

This TCR came from a man aged 40-49 years with acute or convalescent COVID-19. What was sequenced was peripheral blood. The chain is assembled from TRBV5-1 and TRBJ2-3, with TRBD1 as a weak D call on 8 bases. CDR3 reads: CASSFGQGGTDTQYF. The nucleotide sequence is TGCGCCAGCAGCTTCGGACAGGGAGGGACAGATACGCAGTATTTT. Beyond the CDR3, the reference TRBV5-1 and TRBJ2-3 genes provide the residues; the full variable domain reads: KAGVTQTPRYLIKTRGQQVTLSCSPISGHRSVSWYQQTPGQGLQFLFEYFSETQRNKGNFPGRFSGRQFSNSRSEMNVSTLELGDSALYLCASSFGQGGTDTQYFGPGTRLTVL.